This T cell receptor beta chain emerged from a study of blood T cell repertoires in COVID-19 (TCRdb year 2020). General notes on the study: Collaborator samples came from the United States, Italy and Spain and covered acute and convalescent phases of COVID-19. The prospective study material was composed of cDNA or gDNA derived from T cells, B-cell-depleted T cells, or PBMCs. Deeply sampled blood TCRbeta repertoires from subjects exposed to, actively infected with, or recovered from COVID-19 were included in the dataset. A freely available public database, intended as a resource for researchers studying the immune response to SARS-CoV-2, is where the repertoires were released. Samples came from the ongoing ImmuneRACE study (first 160 participants) plus 1,254 subjects from 6 global collaborators. The sample metadata nearly always contained a de-identified subject ID, COVID-19 status, age in years and sex. HLA class I and class II types, where available, came from metadata supplied by the sample provider rather than from assay-based typing.

Summary of the overall study and its limitations: How much clinical and demographic metadata was included differed by source and by participant, and the metadata was provided uncurated.

A note on this clone: Its antigen remains unidentified. Qualities for individual bases were not recorded, and no much larger clone is one base off.

Another Seattle source contributed samples from volunteer blood donors who had recovered from COVID-19. Collaborating institutions collected whole blood in K2EDTA tubes following their own protocols. For TCRbeta analysis, collaborators shipped samples in one of three forms: frozen whole blood, isolated PBMCs, or DNA extracted from either of those sample types. TCRbeta CDR3 regions were amplified from genomic DNA using the immunoSEQ Assay, a bias-controlled multiplex PCR. On the authors' methods: The number of nucleated cells in each sample was estimated by amplification of reference gene primers within the assay. To quantify the absolute abundance of each unique TCRbeta CDR3 rearrangement, sequence reads were collapsed and filtered. Productive Simpson clonality was computed per sample as the square root of Simpson's diversity index over productive rearrangements. Entries here come from immuneACCESS through TCRdb and include only in-frame sequences with V and J called. Some clones fail to appear in such tables; in the studies checked, an unresolved V gene covers under half of the shortfall, and the cause of the remainder is unknown. V, J and clone size are those of that table, while D and trimming were read from the DNA. This sample holds about 300,000 clones; about 91% were observed only once. The ten largest clones capture 5.5% to 8.5% of the sample.

The source material was peripheral blood. The sequence derives from a woman under 40 who had recovered from COVID-19.

The encoded CDR3 is CASSLVTDGAAEAFF. The nucleotides read TGTGCCAGCAGCTTAGTCACCGACGGAGCGGCTGAAGCTTTCTTT. The chain is assembled from TRBV7-9 and TRBJ1-1, with the D segment identity uncertain. From a lookup of the germline V gene (reference sequence), CDR1 and CDR2 are SEHNR and FQNEAQ. V gives up 1 base and J gives up 6 bases, and the segment between their germline ends measures 15 bases. The CDR3, cysteine through phenylalanine, is 15 amino acids long. Only CDR3 DNA is held: 45 bases, read in frame from base 1.